The 5 T cell receptor beta chains below come from one sample, sequenced in a study of shared clonotypes between healthy human individuals. Sequencing used immunoSEQ multiplex PCR; TCRdb keeps in-frame clones, though not all of them. Of under 1,100,000 clones listed, approximately 70% are singletons. Sequencing was carried out using memory CD4+ T cells sorted from blood. As to subset: CD45RA-negative fraction. Receptors originate from a man between 18 and 29 years old in good health.

Concerning this clone itself: Other DNA sequences in the same sample also yield this CDR3. The genes are TRBV7-2 and TRBJ2-7; no definite D call. Germline V gene sequence: CDR1 SGHTA, CDR2 FQGNSA. V was shortened by 2 bases and J by 1 base, with 6 bases between the two germline ends. The CDR3 spans 13 residues. The CDR3 loop reads CASSLKGSYEQYF. The DNA of the CDR3 is TGTGCCAGCAGCTTAAAAGGGTCCTACGAGCAGTACTTC.

On this clone itself: A single base separates this from a much larger clone, so it may be a read error. This chain joins TRBV29-1 and TRBJ2-7; D assignment may be TRBD1 or TRBD2 (5 bases each). Trimming removed 3 bases at V and 5 bases at J, with 14 bases between. Germline V gene sequence: CDR1 SQVTM, CDR2 ANQGSEA. The CDR3 is 13 residues long. The CDR3 coding sequence is TGCAGCGTTGATGGGGGATCCGGGGACGAGCAGTACTTC. Residues: CSVDGGSGDEQYF.

The gene calls are TRBV19 and TRBJ1-5, with TRBD1 identical over 11 bases. Germline V gives CDR1 LNHDA, CDR2 SQIVND (reference sequence). There are 15 residues in the CDR3. The J segment lost 4 bases and the V segment lost 6 bases, leaving 5 bases of the junction unmatched. As DNA, the CDR3 is TGTGCCAGTAGGGGGACAGGGGGATTAAATCAGCCCCAGCATTTT. Translating it yields CASRGTGGLNQPQHF.

CDR3 sequence reads: CASSREPTGSPYEQYF. In DNA, the CDR3 is TGTGCCAGCAGCCGGGAACCGACAGGGTCTCCGTACGAGCAGTACTTC. The V gene is TRBV5-4, the J gene TRBJ2-7; 7 bases are shared with TRBD1. V lost 4 bases to trimming and J lost 4 bases; unmatched junction nucleotides: 14. Germline loops: CDR1 SGHNT, CDR2 YYREEE (reference sequence). This CDR3 contains 16 residues. The variable domain in full, completed from reference TRBV5-4 and TRBJ2-7, reads ETGVTQSPTHLIKTRGQQVTLRCSSQSGHNTVSWYQQALGQGPQFIFQYYREEENGRGNFPPRFSGLQFPNYSSELNVNALELDDSALYLCASSREPTGSPYEQYFGPGTRLTVT.

The CDR3 is CASSQAGSEKLFF. The DNA for the CDR3 is TGCGCCAGCAGCCAAGCAGGGAGTGAAAAACTGTTTTTT. The V and J genes are TRBV4-1 and TRBJ1-4, with D maybe TRBD1 (5 bases). CDR3 length: 13 residues. Trimming cost V 1 base and J 7 bases, with 7 bases left between them. Germline V CDR1 and CDR2: MGHRA, YSYEKL.